Listed here are 15 T cell receptor beta chains from one sample, sequenced in a study of identical twins. Each CDR3 protein gets one entry after TCRdb re-called the 5' RACE reads with MiXCR. Here the sample spans 750,000 to 950,000 distinct CDR3 sequences, about 12% being singletons. This sample also appeared in a second study, on yellow fever vaccine responses in identical twins.

Sequencing was done on a sample of PBMCs. The receptors shown here come from a woman between 18 and 29 years old in good health.

This chain links TRBV20-1 with TRBJ1-2; the D gene is possibly TRBD1 (6 bases). CDR3 size: 17 residues. V lost 0 bases, J lost 0 bases, and 17 bases lay in between. The germline V gene has CDR1 DFQATT and CDR2 SNEGSKA (reference sequence). The CDR3 DNA follows: TGCAGTGCTAGAGAGGACAGAAACCACCCAGCTAACTATGGCTACACCTTC. Amino acid sequence: CSAREDRNHPANYGYTF.

V is TRBV12-3 or TRBV12-4 and J is TRBJ2-1, with 12 bases fitting TRBD1. The CDR3 is 18 residues long. J gave up 1 base and V 6 bases, and 10 bases lay outside the gene matches. In nucleotides, the CDR3 is TGTGCCAGCAGCCCCGGGACAGGGGGCATCGAGTCCTACAATGAGCAGTTCTTC. Translating it yields CASSPGTGGIESYNEQFF.

This rearrangement joins TRBV4-1 to TRBJ2-3, with TRBD2 matching 9 bases. The CDR3 sequence is 16 residues long. Trimming took 4 bases from V and 1 from J; bases not matched to a gene: 6. Germline CDR1 reads MGHRA; CDR2 reads YSYEKL. In DNA, the CDR3 is TGCGCCAGCAGCCCAGGACTAGCGAGGGGCACAGATACGCAGTATTTT. Translating it yields CASSPGLARGTDTQYF.

V usage is TRBV20-1 and J usage is TRBJ2-1, with D possibly called TRBD1 or TRBD2 (5 bases each). The V gene lost 1 base and the J gene lost 7 bases, with 20 bases spanning the gap. Germline values: CDR1 DFQATT, CDR2 SNEGSKA (reference sequence). There are 16 residues in the CDR3. For the CDR3, the DNA is TGCAGTGCTAGAGTCCCGGGTGTGAGGGGTAATAATGAGCAGTTCTTC. Protein product: CSARVPGVRGNNEQFF.

This clonotype was seen ten or more times. The rearrangement joins TRBV12-3 or TRBV12-4 to TRBJ1-1; D unresolved. The germline V and J ends were trimmed by 2 bases and 4 bases, with 8 bases remaining between them. The CDR3 consists of 13 residues. The CDR3 protein is CASSLREGTEAFF. Here the CDR3 DNA reads TGTGCCAGCAGTTTACGTGAGGGCACTGAAGCTTTCTTT.

J is TRBJ1-5 and V is TRBV4-1; D is ambiguous. The CDR3 consists of 16 residues. Trimming took 1 base from V and 11 from J, leaving 21 bases between them. CDR1 MGHRA and CDR2 YSYEKL come from the germline V gene. In nucleotides, the CDR3 is TGCGCCAGCAGCCAAGTTTTGCAGCCTGCCGGGGTGTCCCAGCATTTT. It specifies CASSQVLQPAGVSQHF.

The chain is built from TRBV20-1 and TRBJ1-2, with a weak D call TRBD1 (6 bases). V dropped 4 bases and J dropped 8 bases, with 11 bases sitting between them. The CDR3 has 11 residues. CDR1 and CDR2 (germline): DFQATT, SNEGSKA (reference sequence). The CDR3 nucleotides are TGCAGTGCTAACGACAGGTGGGGCTACACCTTC. This sequence encodes CSANDRWGYTF.

This clonotype has a count of ten or more. The chain carries TRBV5-6 and TRBJ2-3, with 10 bases that match TRBD1. CDR1 is SGHDT, CDR2 YYEEEE, per germline. J lost 5 bases, V lost 4 bases, and 10 bases had no gene match. The CDR3 sequence is 16 residues long. This CDR3 is CASSIQPTGGLDTQYF. The CDR3 DNA sequence: TGTGCCAGCAGCATCCAACCGACAGGGGGCTTAGATACGCAGTATTTT.

Ten or more counts support this clonotype. In DNA, the CDR3 is TGCGCCAGCAGTGAGAACAGAGCCGGGGAGCTGTTTTTT. The encoded protein is CASSENRAGELFF. The chain joins TRBV10-2 to TRBJ2-2; no clear D. Trimming stripped 2 bases from V and 6 bases from J, with 7 bases between. Looked up from germline, CDR1 is WSHSY and CDR2 is SAAADI. The CDR3 is 13 amino acids.

This chain connects TRBV7-8 to TRBJ2-7; tentatively, D is TRBD1 or TRBD2 (5 bases each). The CDR3 has 12 amino acids. Trimming shortened V by 9 bases and J by 6 bases, and 15 bases separated the two germline ends. Germline loops: CDR1 SGHVS, CDR2 FQNEAQ. The CDR3 sequence is CASLRGPGEQYF. The DNA for the CDR3 is TGTGCCAGTCTGAGGGGCCCGGGCGAGCAGTACTTC. The full variable domain, in which reference TRBV7-8 and TRBJ2-7 provide the parts outside the CDR3, is GAGVSQSPRYKVAKRGQDVALRCDPISGHVSLFWYQQALGQGPEFLTYFQNEAQLDKSGLPSDRFFAERPEGSVSTLKIQRTQQEDSAVYLCASLRGPGEQYFGPGTRLTVT.

This clonotype was counted ten times or more. The gene calls are TRBV12-3 or TRBV12-4 and TRBJ1-6; weak D call: TRBD1 (5 bases). CDR3 length equals 14 residues. V was clipped by 5 bases and J by 2 bases, with 7 bases between them. The DNA of the CDR3 is TGTGCCAGCAGTGGACACACCTATAATTCACCCCTCCACTTT. The encoded protein is CASSGHTYNSPLHF.

This clonotype was recorded many times. The J gene is TRBJ1-2, the V gene TRBV10-3, with D possibly being TRBD1 (5 bases). Germline V gene lookup returns CDR1 ENHRY and CDR2 SYGVKD. Trimming removed 3 bases at V and 0 bases at J, with 14 bases between. The CDR3 runs to 16 residues. The DNA for the CDR3 is TGTGCCATCAGTGATGCTGGGACGGTAGCTAACTATGGCTACACCTTC. Its translation is CAISDAGTVANYGYTF.

This clonotype was detected only a few times. The V gene is TRBV4-1, the J gene TRBJ2-5; 7 nucleotides match TRBD1. After removal of 5 bases from V and 2 bases from J, the junction contained 8 bases not matched to a gene. CDR3 size: 15 residues. Germline values: CDR1 MGHRA, CDR2 YSYEKL. CDR3 coding DNA: TGCGCCAGCAGCTCCGACAGGGCCCCGCAAGAGACCCAGTACTTC. Residues: CASSSDRAPQETQYF.

The chain links TRBV3-1 to TRBJ2-3; D is unclear. The CDR3 spans 15 residues. V shed 0 bases and J shed 2 bases, with 9 bases lying between them. Germline V gene sequence: CDR1 LGHDT, CDR2 YNNKEL (reference sequence). The CDR3 sequence: CASSQDWAHTDTQYF. DNA of the CDR3: TGTGCCAGCAGCCAAGATTGGGCACACACAGATACGCAGTATTTT.

This clonotype has only one observation. This chain joins TRBV14 and TRBJ2-5; D is possibly TRBD2 (5 bases). The CDR3 loop spans 15 amino acids. Between the trimmed V and J ends, which lost 0 bases and 5 bases, there was a span of 13 bases. Germline V gene sequence: CDR1 SGHDN, CDR2 FVKESK. This CDR3 reads CASSQDSVRRETQYF. The DNA of the CDR3 is TGTGCCAGCAGCCAAGATTCCGTCCGGAGGGAGACCCAGTACTTC.